The source of this T cell receptor beta chain is a study of T cells in Graves' hyperthyroidism and ophthalmopathy (dated by TCRdb to the late 2010s). Context from the whole study: Peripheral blood was sampled at the time of initial diagnosis, prior to any treatment. TCR V-J signatures able to tell the groups apart were searched for in a discovery cohort of about a hundred patients, of whom under 45 had Graves' ophthalmopathy and 57 had stable Graves' hyperthyroidism. Prospective prediction of ophthalmopathy was tested in an independent validation cohort consisting of 18 to 20 hyperthyroidism patients and about 17 patients who later progressed to ophthalmopathy. The roughly 91 discovery patients were randomly divided into training and test sets at a 7:3 ratio. Thyroid tissue and blood T-cell repertoires from about six Graves' hyperthyroidism patients were also compared in the study. After sampling, hyperthyroidism patients received methimazole starting at 30 mg daily, and ophthalmopathy patients received high-dose intravenous methylprednisolone. According to the paper, TCR Vbeta CDR3 sequencing was carried out on over 130 peripheral blood samples, which came from about 45 ophthalmopathy, around 75 hyperthyroidism and approximately 17 progressor patients.

Amplification of TCR beta CDR3 regions was carried out from RNA transcripts. For the first round of RT-PCR on the TCR CDR3, the HTBI primer set was used together with the Qiagen OneStep RT-PCR kit. Libraries were constructed in a second round of multiplex PCR, after which size selection and purification were performed. The libraries were sequenced on an Illumina HiSeq2000 using paired-end 100 bp reads. As for how the authors treated the data: SOAPnuke was used to process the raw data, throwing out any read that contained adapters or uncalled bases, had a mean Phred below 15, or lacked an exact constant-primer or identifier match. High-quality paired reads were merged using COPE v1.2.5, and each unique nucleotide sequence was defined as a clonotype. Clonotypes were aligned to IMGT TRBV, TRBD and TRBJ reference segments using MiTCR v1.1. The analysis included only V-J combinations with a frequency above 0.0001, which together covered around 99% of the repertoires. A TCS score was defined as the ratio of F50 (clonal expansion) to E x V (chaos), with BLOSUM62-based TCRdist applied between CDR3 peptides within each V-J. Welch's t-statistics and random forest reduced some 510 V-J features to some 14, which were used in a naive Bayes classifier (R e1071). In TCRdb, the public reads were trimmed at Q25 with fastp and aligned with MiXCR, with productive beta chains retained. Rows with a matching CDR3 protein are joined into one entry that keeps the most common DNA and genes. TCRdb, not the authors, supplied the V and J calls. In this sample the table shows 300,000 to 450,000 distinct CDR3 sequences, 15% to 20% of which occur a single time. The top ten clones comprise around 15% of the sample.

The CDR3 covers 15 residues, taking in both the cysteine and the phenylalanine. The read is trimmed to its CDR3 DNA, 45 bases read in frame from base 1. The CDR1 and CDR2 encoded by the germline V gene are SGHRS and YFSETQ. Compared with germline, V lacks 4 bases and J lacks 4 bases; bases without a gene match: 10. In the ophthalmopathy patients, disease was moderately to severely active, with a Clinical Activity Score of 3 or more, a NOSPECS grade of 4 or more, and a duration of less than 3 months. The study excluded patients with uncontrolled infections, other autoimmune diseases, pregnancy or lactation. Diagnoses relied on clinical symptoms, serum thyroxine and TRAb, thyroid ultrasound and orbital computed tomography. PBMCs were isolated from 7.5 to 10 ml of fresh peripheral blood by Ficoll-Paque density gradient centrifugation. Trizol reagent was used to extract total RNA, and RNA quality was then checked on an Agilent 2100 Bioanalyzer.

The paper's findings and limits, for the study overall: In validation, the model predicted progression to ophthalmopathy a median of approximately 6.3 months before onset, with approximately 68% sensitivity and 72.22% specificity. A 13 V-J signature model separated ophthalmopathy from stable hyperthyroidism, with about 88% sensitivity and 81.08% specificity in cross-validation and 80%/75% in testing. Most expanded thyroid clonotypes (frequency above 0.001) were also detected in blood, a finding suggesting that blood repertoires may reflect thyroid immune responses. Sample size was not statistically predetermined, and investigators were not blinded to group allocation.

Many counts were recorded for this clonotype. Its antigen target is currently unknown. Per-base qualities were not stored, and no clone one base away is much larger. The sequence is built from TRBV5-1 and TRBJ1-1; 7 junctional bases match TRBD1. Sequenced: blood. This receptor was identified in a woman in her 40s with Graves' ophthalmopathy. The bases are TGCGCCAGCAGCCCGGACAGGCCCTTCGGCACTGAAGCTTTCTTT. This is translated as CASSPDRPFGTEAFF.